A selection of T cell receptor beta chains follows, all from one sample in a study of cytomegalovirus exposure and HLA in healthy donors. TCRdb keeps only in-frame clones here, not all; method: immunoSEQ multiplex PCR. The table records approximately 140,000 clones, approximately 78% of them present only once. The sample was PBMCs. These receptors were obtained from a woman between 35 and 50 years old in good health and CMV-seropositive. The conserved cysteine and the conserved F or W are not part of the CDR3 here. The order of the fields is D gene, V gene, CDR3 protein. A D gene is named only where the DNA matches it firmly.

d_gene: TRBD2; v_gene: TRBV7-3; CDR3aa: ASSSLGGLASITDTQY
d_gene: -; v_gene: TRBV6-6; CDR3aa: ASSYEGYEQY
d_gene: TRBD2; v_gene: TRBV28; CDR3aa: ASSLYLTSAKGEQY
d_gene: TRBD1; v_gene: TRBV2; CDR3aa: ASSPGQGLSYEQY
d_gene: -; v_gene: TRBV6-5; CDR3aa: ASSSRGSTDTQY
d_gene: TRBD1; v_gene: TRBV25-1; CDR3aa: ASRGQGGPFGTEAF
d_gene: -; v_gene: TRBV5-1; CDR3aa: ASAAGTSSYEQY
d_gene: TRBD1; v_gene: TRBV6-5; CDR3aa: ASRPGQSNYGYT
d_gene: -; v_gene: TRBV19; CDR3aa: ASSAPQRVTEAF
d_gene: TRBD2; v_gene: TRBV9; CDR3aa: ASSPIAGGGDEQY
d_gene: TRBD2; v_gene: TRBV18; CDR3aa: ASSPISGSFNEQF
d_gene: TRBD2; v_gene: TRBV28; CDR3aa: ASSSAGGSYNEQF
d_gene: TRBD2; v_gene: TRBV2; CDR3aa: ASSGGLAGNTGELF
d_gene: TRBD1; v_gene: TRBV4-1; CDR3aa: ASSPLTGVYEKLF
d_gene: -; v_gene: TRBV2; CDR3aa: ASIAGSSYNEQF
d_gene: TRBD2; v_gene: TRBV11-2; CDR3aa: ASRRGTSGSYEQY
d_gene: -; v_gene: TRBV20-1; CDR3aa: SAPDSAGYT
d_gene: TRBD1; v_gene: TRBV7-2; CDR3aa: ASSLEGVTGGPAF
d_gene: -; v_gene: TRBV4-3; CDR3aa: ASSRTEDTEAF
d_gene: TRBD1; v_gene: TRBV20-1; CDR3aa: SAPGTAGYT
d_gene: -; v_gene: TRBV7-6; CDR3aa: ASSLVFPRGKQF
d_gene: TRBD1; v_gene: TRBV19; CDR3aa: ASSIVRQGRNEQF
d_gene: TRBD1; v_gene: TRBV5-1; CDR3aa: ASSLDRGENSPLH
d_gene: -; v_gene: TRBV18; CDR3aa: ASSPMETEAF
d_gene: TRBD2; v_gene: TRBV19; CDR3aa: ASSLSGLAADTQY
d_gene: TRBD1; v_gene: TRBV6-5; CDR3aa: ASSQELTGVYGYT
d_gene: TRBD2; v_gene: TRBV4-3; CDR3aa: ASSQGLAGAREQF
d_gene: -; v_gene: TRBV5-1; CDR3aa: ASSLVGGSFSETQY
d_gene: -; v_gene: TRBV7-8; CDR3aa: ASSYGQAYGYT
d_gene: TRBD1; v_gene: TRBV2; CDR3aa: ASTTGTGYYEQY
d_gene: TRBD2; v_gene: TRBV27; CDR3aa: ASSFSGRASYEQY
d_gene: -; v_gene: TRBV19; CDR3aa: ASSILAGNTEAF
d_gene: TRBD1; v_gene: TRBV27; CDR3aa: ASRDSIATNEKLF
d_gene: -; v_gene: TRBV7-9; CDR3aa: ASSYSGRELEEGYT
d_gene: TRBD1; v_gene: TRBV7-3; CDR3aa: ASSLGQGRGSYEQY
d_gene: TRBD2; v_gene: TRBV7-9; CDR3aa: ASSPSGDSYNEQF
d_gene: -; v_gene: TRBV21-1; CDR3aa: ASTKKVRDRFNYGYT